Below, 9 T cell receptor beta chains from the same sample are listed, as sequenced in a study of blood T cell repertoires in COVID-19. Repertoires were generated with immunoSEQ multiplex PCR, while TCRdb's copy carries only in-frame clones and drops some. The data hold about 100,000 clones, with around nine tenths observed a single time. The material sequenced was peripheral blood. Receptors were obtained from a man aged 60 to 69 with acute or convalescent COVID-19.

The chain carries TRBV19 and TRBJ1-5; the D gene is possibly TRBD1 (6 bases). This CDR3 has 17 amino acids. The germline gives CDR1 LNHDA, CDR2 SQIVND (reference sequence). Trimming left V 1 base short and J 4 bases short, with 17 bases between. The CDR3 reads CASSIVWGGGFNQPQHF. The CDR3 DNA follows: TGTGCCAGTAGTATAGTTTGGGGGGGCGGATTTAATCAGCCCCAGCATTTT.

The chain links TRBV6-5 to TRBJ2-3; TRBD2 agrees at 8 bases. CDR1 and CDR2 from the germline V gene are MNHEY and SVGAGI. V was clipped by 5 bases and J by 4 bases; unmatched bases: 8. The CDR3 has 15 residues. Here the CDR3 DNA reads TGTGCCAGCAGTAAAACGGGGGGGGTGTCAGATACGCAGTATTTT. This codes for CASSKTGGVSDTQYF.

A few counts support this clone. This chain connects TRBV5-1 to TRBJ2-4; possibly TRBD2 for D (5 bases). The germline gives CDR1 SGHRS, CDR2 YFSETQ. The CDR3 length is 17 residues. V lost 4 bases, J lost 8 bases, and 25 bases lay in between. CDR3 sequence: CASSPASGIARRHIQYF. The CDR3 region has the DNA TGCGCCAGCAGCCCGGCGTCGGGTATAGCGCGCCGCCACATTCAGTACTTC.

The chain links TRBV2 to TRBJ2-1, with 10 bases matching TRBD2. The length of the CDR3 is 14 residues. CDR1 is SNHLY and CDR2 is FYNNEI in the germline V gene. After removal of 6 bases from V and 8 bases from J, the junction contained 7 bases not matched to a gene. The CDR3 sequence is CASRVGLAKDEQFF. For the CDR3, the DNA is TGTGCCAGCAGGGTGGGACTAGCGAAGGATGAGCAGTTCTTC.

V and J are TRBV6-1 and TRBJ1-2; TRBD1 agrees at 7 bases. The CDR3 contains 14 residues. Per germline, CDR1 MNHNS and CDR2 SASEGT. J lost 4 bases, V lost 1 base, and 3 bases had no gene match. The CDR3 protein is CASSEGQGPYGYTF. CDR3 bases: TGTGCCAGCAGTGAAGGACAGGGTCCCTATGGCTACACCTTC.

V usage is TRBV20-1 and J usage is TRBJ1-2; 8 positions match TRBD1. This CDR3 is 10 amino acids long. The germline V gene has CDR1 DFQATT and CDR2 SNEGSKA (reference sequence). Germline trimming cut 6 bases from V and 8 bases from J; bases unmatched to any gene: 2. CDR3 in amino acids: CSATGEGYTF. The DNA for the CDR3 is TGCAGTGCGACAGGGGAGGGCTACACCTTC.

This clone was detected once. The V call is TRBV10-3, the J call TRBJ2-1; 12 nucleotides line up with TRBD2. CDR3 size: 19 residues. Germline V lookup: CDR1 ENHRY, CDR2 SYGVKD. Germline trimming cut 4 bases from V and 0 bases from J; bases unmatched to any gene: 10. The CDR3 DNA follows: TGTGCCATCAGTGGGCGGACTAGCGGGGCGGGGAACTCCTACAATGAGCAGTTCTTC. It translates to CAISGRTSGAGNSYNEQFF.

The V and J genes are TRBV29-1 and TRBJ2-5; 9 positions agree with TRBD2. This CDR3 contains 15 residues. J lost 5 bases, V lost 5 bases, and 12 bases had no gene match. Germline assignment: CDR1 SQVTM and CDR2 ANQGSEA. CDR3 sequence (DNA): TGCAGCGTTAGGGTAGCGGGAGTAGGATCGGAGACCCAGTACTTC. It is translated as CSVRVAGVGSETQYF.

This rearrangement joins TRBV27 to TRBJ1-2, with D perhaps matching TRBD1 (6 bases). Germline CDR1 reads MNHEY; CDR2 reads SMNVEV (reference sequence). V lost 1 base, J lost 8 bases, and 14 bases lay in between. The length of the CDR3 is 14 residues. The chain's CDR3 is CASSLYPGVGGYTF. In DNA form, the CDR3 reads TGTGCCAGCAGTTTATATCCAGGGGTTGGAGGCTACACCTTC.